These 24 T cell receptor beta chains were sequenced from one sample in a study of T cells in Graves' hyperthyroidism and ophthalmopathy. Amplification of TCR beta CDR3 regions used RNA as the template. TCR CDR3 underwent first-round RT-PCR with the HTBI primer set. TCRdb passed the multiplex PCR reads through MiXCR, listing each CDR3 protein once. The table records hundreds of thousands of distinct CDR3 sequences, 40% to 55% of them present only once. The sequenced sample consisted of peripheral blood or thyroid tissue (not recorded which). These receptor sequences come from a woman under 30 with Graves' hyperthyroidism.

The chain carries TRBV11-1 and TRBJ2-7; the D gene is possibly TRBD1 (6 bases). This CDR3 has 16 amino acids. V lost 5 bases, J lost 1 base, and 18 bases lay in between. Germline assignment: CDR1 SGHAT and CDR2 FQDESV (reference sequence). The CDR3 is CASSGRLQGSSYEQYF. The CDR3 nucleotides read TGTGCCAGCAGCGGACGGCTTCAGGGGTCTTCCTACGAGCAGTACTTC.

The rearrangement links TRBV2 to TRBJ1-2, with D possibly matching TRBD1 (5 bases). This CDR3 has 12 amino acids. V was cut by 6 bases and J by 4 bases, with 9 bases left in between. Germline assignment: CDR1 SNHLY and CDR2 FYNNEI. The CDR3 coding sequence is TGTGCCAGCAGAGGGGAGTTCTATGGCTACACCTTC. As protein: CASRGEFYGYTF.

The V gene is TRBV7-9, the J gene TRBJ1-2; TRBD1 matches 7 bases. This CDR3 comprises 16 residues. The germline V gene encodes CDR1 SEHNR and CDR2 FQNEAQ (reference sequence). V shed 6 bases and J 4 bases; nucleotides not matched to a gene: 14. CDR3 sequence reads: CASRPGFRGAGYGYTF. The DNA of the CDR3 is TGTGCCAGCAGGCCGGGTTTCAGGGGGGCTGGCTATGGCTACACCTTC.

The table lists this clonotype with a few counts. The CDR3 nucleotides read TGTGCCAGCAGCTTAGCGAGACAGGGGAGCACTGAAGCTTTCTTT. It is translated as CASSLARQGSTEAFF. The rearrangement uses TRBV7-9 and TRBJ1-1; 8 nucleotides match TRBD1. Germline V gives CDR1 SEHNR, CDR2 FQNEAQ (reference sequence). The length of the CDR3 is 15 residues. The V gene end was trimmed by 0 bases and the J gene end by 4 bases; junction bases not matched to a gene: 4. The entire variable domain, with the rest obtained from reference TRBV7-9 and TRBJ1-1, is as follows: DTGVSQNPRHKITKRGQNVTFRCDPISEHNRLYWYRQTLGQGPEFLTYFQNEAQLEKSRLLSDRFSAERPKGSFSTLEIQRTEQGDSAMYLCASSLARQGSTEAFFGQGTRLTVV.

V usage is TRBV27 and J usage is TRBJ1-6; 10 positions match TRBD1. V dropped 2 bases and J dropped 11; count of bases not matched to a gene: 12. Germline V CDR1 and CDR2: MNHEY, SMNVEV (reference sequence). The CDR3 runs to 17 residues. The CDR3 protein is CASSLRGGQGTWPPLHF. The CDR3 DNA is TGTGCCAGCAGTTTAAGGGGGGGACAGGGGACGTGGCCACCCCTCCACTTT.

This clonotype was seen at least ten times. The CDR3 DNA follows: TGTGCCAGCAGCACGCTCGGGGATCAGCCCCAGCATTTT. It translates to CASSTLGDQPQHF. The gene calls are TRBV2 and TRBJ1-5, with D unresolved. Germline V CDR1 and CDR2: SNHLY, FYNNEI. The CDR3 is 13 residues long. With 6 bases removed from V and 5 bases from J, the gap between germline ends came to 11 bases.

In this sample, this clonotype turned up many times. The chain has TRBV7-2 and TRBJ2-5; D is undetermined. Germline loops: CDR1 SGHTA, CDR2 FQGNSA. This CDR3 has 14 amino acids. With 2 bases removed from V and 7 bases from J, the gap between germline ends came to 14 bases. CDR3 nucleotide sequence: TGTGCCAGCAGCTTATACGGGCGGATCGGGACCCAGTACTTC. Translating it yields CASSLYGRIGTQYF.

This clonotype was recorded many times. The V call is TRBV7-8, the J call TRBJ1-3; D remains ambiguous. The length of the CDR3 is 16 residues. Germline CDR1 and CDR2: SGHVS and FQNEAQ. Trimming took 5 bases from V and 0 from J, leaving 14 bases between them. The CDR3 region is CASSPSAGYSGNTIYF. The CDR3 DNA sequence: TGTGCCAGCAGCCCCAGCGCGGGGTACTCTGGAAACACCATATATTTT.

The DNA for the CDR3 is TGCAGCGCCCCTGGACCGGGGGCCACTGAAGCTTTCTTT. Translated: CSAPGPGATEAFF. The chain uses TRBV20-1 and TRBJ1-1; D possibly corresponds to TRBD1 (6 bases). The germline gives CDR1 DFQATT, CDR2 SNEGSKA (reference sequence). The CDR3 runs to 13 residues.

This clonotype was recorded at least ten times. V and J are TRBV7-2 and TRBJ1-3, with no clear D. The CDR3 length is 14 residues. V shed 1 base and J shed 4 bases, with 8 bases lying between them. CDR1 and CDR2 from the germline V gene are SGHTA and FQGNSA. CDR3 sequence reads: CASSLGPRGNTIYF. The CDR3 nucleotides are TGTGCCAGCAGCTTAGGCCCCCGAGGAAACACCATATATTTT.

This clonotype was found many times. The chain couples TRBV2 to TRBJ2-7, with D unclear. The CDR3 is 11 residues long. V dropped 2 bases and J dropped 2 bases, with 1 base sitting between them. Germline CDR1 reads SNHLY; CDR2 reads FYNNEI. The CDR3 is CASSEPYEQYF. The CDR3 DNA reads as TGTGCCAGCAGTGAACCCTACGAGCAGTACTTC.

This chain connects TRBV7-9 to TRBJ2-1; D not certain. The CDR3 loop spans 13 amino acids. The germline V and J ends were trimmed by 7 bases and 13 bases, with 20 bases remaining between them. Germline values: CDR1 SEHNR, CDR2 FQNEAQ (reference sequence). Here the CDR3 reads CASNHFRCQVQFF. In DNA form, the CDR3 reads TGTGCCAGCAACCACTTCCGCTGTCAAGTCCAGTTCTTC.

The chain employs TRBV29-1 and TRBJ1-2; TRBD1 is a possible D gene (5 bases). The CDR3 is 12 residues long. The V and J ends lost 7 bases and 4 bases respectively, with 13 bases between them. CDR1 and CDR2 (germline): SQVTM, ANQGSEA. CDR3 nucleotide sequence: TGCAGCGCCGTGGGGGGGTCCTATGGCTACACCTTC. This gives the protein CSAVGGSYGYTF.

This clonotype was observed a few times. The germline gene is not matched at one end of the junction; a read error may be the cause. The gene calls are TRBV24-1 and TRBJ1-5; 10 bases are shared with TRBD1. Germline CDR1 KGHDR, CDR2 SFDVKD. CDR3 size: 16 residues. In nucleotides, the CDR3 is TGTGCCAGCAGTGAACCGGGACAGGGGTTCCATCAGCCCCAGCATTTT. Amino acid sequence: CASSEPGQGFHQPQHF.

The chain couples TRBV7-2 to TRBJ2-5, with no clear D. This CDR3 has 14 amino acids. Germline CDR1 reads SGHTA; CDR2 reads FQGNSA. V was clipped by 5 bases and J by 2 bases, with 12 bases between them. CDR3 in amino acids: CASSQIVKQETQYF. Here the CDR3 DNA reads TGTGCCAGCAGCCAAATCGTGAAACAAGAGACCCAGTACTTC. The whole variable domain, remainder taken from reference TRBV7-2 and TRBJ2-5, is GAGVSQSPSNKVTEKGKDVELRCDPISGHTALYWYRQSLGQGLEFLIYFQGNSAPDKSGLPSDRFSAERTGGSVSTLTIQRTQQEDSAVYLCASSQIVKQETQYFGPGTRLLVL.

This clonotype has at least ten counts. The chain has TRBV14 and TRBJ1-4, with 7 bases identical to TRBD1. This CDR3 region has 13 residues. In germline, CDR1 is SGHDN, CDR2 FVKESK. The V and J ends lost 2 bases and 8 bases, in that order; junction bases with no gene match: 2. Here the CDR3 DNA reads TGTGCCAGCAGCCAATTACAGGGGGAAAAACTGTTTTTT. This codes for CASSQLQGEKLFF.

Comment on this clonotype: An end of the junction differs from the germline gene, which may be a read error. This chain connects TRBV25-1 to TRBJ1-1; no reliable D call. This CDR3 spans 14 amino acids. The germline V gene encodes CDR1 MGHDK and CDR2 SYGVNS. In DNA, the CDR3 is TGTGCCGGCAGTGACTTCACAGTGAACACTGAAGCTTTCTTT. Protein product: CAGSDFTVNTEAFF.

Regarding this clonotype: Germline is not matched at one junction end, which may reflect a read error. The chain combines TRBV7-2 with TRBJ2-2, with D possibly TRBD2 on 5 matching bases. The germline V gene encodes CDR1 SGHTA and CDR2 FQGNSA. The CDR3 is 15 residues long. CDR3 loop: CASSFSIENTGEPFF. Written as DNA, the CDR3 is TGTGCCAGCAGTTTCAGTATTGAGAACACCGGGGAGCCGTTTTTT.

Note on this clonotype: A much larger clone differs by one base, so this may be a read error. V is TRBV7-2 and J is TRBJ2-7; D is uncertain. CDR3 size: 15 residues. The V gene lost 5 bases and the J gene lost 5 bases, with 19 bases spanning the gap. Germline values: CDR1 SGHTA, CDR2 FQGNSA. Here the CDR3 DNA reads TGTGCCAGCAGCCCCGCGACGTCAGATAGAGACGAGCAGTACTTC. Its translation: CASSPATSDRDEQYF.

With regard to this clonotype: A much larger clone lies a single base off, so this may be a read error. J is TRBJ1-5 and V is TRBV7-9; D is unresolved. This CDR3 region has 13 residues. Germline CDR1 and CDR2: SEHNR and FQNEAQ (reference sequence). DNA for the CDR3: TGTGCCGGCAGCTTAGATTGGAGTCAGCCCCAGCATTTT. This encodes CAGSLDWSQPQHF.

The chain recombines TRBV14 with TRBJ1-1; D perhaps matches TRBD1 (6 bases). V lost 5 bases and J lost 6, with 19 bases in between. The CDR3 length is 15 residues. Germline values: CDR1 SGHDN, CDR2 FVKESK. The chain's CDR3 is CASSLVRGADAEAFF. The CDR3 region has the DNA TGTGCCAGCAGCTTAGTTAGGGGGGCCGACGCTGAAGCTTTCTTT.

The chain links TRBV19 to TRBJ1-2; no firm D call. CDR1 and CDR2 from the germline V gene are LNHDA and SQIVND (reference sequence). The CDR3 contains 13 residues. V lost 5 bases to trimming and J lost 6 bases, with 13 bases between them. The CDR3 spells CASSSGVRDGYTF. CDR3 sequence (DNA): TGTGCCAGTAGTTCCGGGGTAAGGGATGGCTACACCTTC.

The DNA of the CDR3 is TGTGCCAGCAGCTGGGCCTTTTCTGGGGAAGACAATCAGCCCCAGCATTTT. It specifies CASSWAFSGEDNQPQHF. The rearrangement uses TRBV7-3 and TRBJ1-5; no definite D call. Germline V lookup: CDR1 SGHTA, CDR2 FQGTGA. Trimming took off 4 bases at V and 3 bases at J, with 19 bases between the two ends. This CDR3 is built from 17 residues.

This CDR3 reads CAISESQGTGDSPLHF. As DNA, the CDR3 is TGTGCCATCAGTGAGTCGCAGGGGACAGGAGATTCACCCCTCCACTTT. The chain links TRBV10-3 to TRBJ1-6, with TRBD1 matching 8 bases. Per germline, CDR1 ENHRY and CDR2 SYGVKD. This CDR3 comprises 16 residues. Trimming removed 0 bases from V and 8 bases from J; junction bases left unmatched: 6.